A single TCR beta chain is shown here with its context. The CDR3 is made up of 16 amino acids. Looked up from germline, CDR1 is SGHDT and CDR2 is YYEEEE. Trimming removed 2 bases at V and 7 bases at J, with 22 bases between. Time point given: sample taken at primary tumor resection. Tumor, nontumor lung or frozen PBMC supplied whole RNA that was sequenced unsorted. The source of the sample is a study of spatial heterogeneity in lung cancer. One entry per CDR3 protein, called by TCRdb with MiXCR from the 5' RACE reads. The sample records roughly 91,000 distinct CDR3 sequences, more than 15% being singletons.

V and J are TRBV5-6 and TRBJ2-7; TRBD2 might be the D (6 bases). The sequences come from PBMCs, collected at surgery. This clonotype was obtained from a male donor with early-stage non-small cell lung cancer. The CDR3 DNA is TGTGCCAGCAGCTTACTCAGCTCCGGGACTTATTGGGAGCAGTACTTC. This gives the protein CASSLLSSGTYWEQYF.